This note documents a single T cell receptor beta chain sequence. The sample originates from a study of blood T cell repertoires in COVID-19. Sequenced by immunoSEQ multiplex PCR; TCRdb stores in-frame clones only, minus some. This table holds 200,000 to 250,000 clones, roughly 80% found once. Trimming stripped 0 bases from V and 5 bases from J, with 17 bases between. Germline V gene data show CDR1 as SGHRS and CDR2 as YFSETQ. The CDR3 has 16 residues. This sequence originates from a woman aged 80 or older with COVID-19, enrolled during active disease. What was sequenced was peripheral blood. The V and J genes are TRBV5-1 and TRBJ2-5, with D perhaps TRBD1 (6 bases). CDR3 amino acids: CASSLGVALRGETQYF. The CDR3 DNA is TGCGCCAGCAGCTTGGGCGTGGCCCTAAGGGGGGAGACCCAGTACTTC.